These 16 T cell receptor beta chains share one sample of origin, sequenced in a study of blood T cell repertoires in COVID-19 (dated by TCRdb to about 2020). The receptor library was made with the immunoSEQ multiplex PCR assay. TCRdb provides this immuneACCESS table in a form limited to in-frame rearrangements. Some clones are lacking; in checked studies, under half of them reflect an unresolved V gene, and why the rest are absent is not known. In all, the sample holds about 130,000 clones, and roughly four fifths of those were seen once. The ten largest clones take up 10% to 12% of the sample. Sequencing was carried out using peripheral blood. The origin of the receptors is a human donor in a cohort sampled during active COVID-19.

In nucleotides, the CDR3 is TGTGCCAGCAGTTACTTGGGGACAGGGGACCGAAACTATGGCTACACCTTC. Protein sequence: CASSYLGTGDRNYGYTF. The J gene is TRBJ1-2, the V gene TRBV6-2 or TRBV6-3, with 10 bases lining up with TRBD1. Germline lookup yields CDR1 MNHEY and CDR2 SVGEGT. Trimming cost V 1 base and J 2 bases; bases outside gene matches: 7. There are 17 residues in the CDR3.

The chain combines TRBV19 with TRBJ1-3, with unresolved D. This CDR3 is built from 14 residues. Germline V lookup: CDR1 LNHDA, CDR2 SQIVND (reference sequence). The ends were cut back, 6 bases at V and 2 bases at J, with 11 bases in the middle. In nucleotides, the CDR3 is TGTGCCAGTAGCCTACAGATGACTGGAAACACCATATATTTT. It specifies CASSLQMTGNTIYF.

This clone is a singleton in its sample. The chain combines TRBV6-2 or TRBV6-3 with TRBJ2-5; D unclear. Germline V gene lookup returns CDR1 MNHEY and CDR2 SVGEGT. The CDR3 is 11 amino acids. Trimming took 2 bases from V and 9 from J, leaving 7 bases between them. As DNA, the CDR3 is TGTGCCAGCAGTTACCCGGGTCCCCAGTACTTC. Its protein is CASSYPGPQYF.

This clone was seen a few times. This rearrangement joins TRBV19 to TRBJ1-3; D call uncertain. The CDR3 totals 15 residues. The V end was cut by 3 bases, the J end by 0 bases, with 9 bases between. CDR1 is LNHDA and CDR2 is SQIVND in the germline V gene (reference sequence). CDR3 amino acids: CASSIEGYSGNTIYF. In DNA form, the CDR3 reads TGTGCCAGTAGTATCGAGGGCTACTCTGGAAACACCATATATTTT.

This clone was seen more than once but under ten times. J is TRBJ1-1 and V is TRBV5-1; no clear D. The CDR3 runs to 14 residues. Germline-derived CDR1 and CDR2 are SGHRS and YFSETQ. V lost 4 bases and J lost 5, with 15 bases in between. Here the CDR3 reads CASSPPASGTEAFF. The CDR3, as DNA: TGCGCCAGCAGCCCTCCGGCCTCGGGGACTGAAGCTTTCTTT.

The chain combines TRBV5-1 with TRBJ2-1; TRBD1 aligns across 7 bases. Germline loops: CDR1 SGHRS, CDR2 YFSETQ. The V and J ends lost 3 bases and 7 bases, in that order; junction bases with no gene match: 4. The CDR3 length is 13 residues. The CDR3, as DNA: TGCGCCAGCAGCTCCACACAGGGGAATGAGCAGTTCTTC. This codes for CASSSTQGNEQFF.

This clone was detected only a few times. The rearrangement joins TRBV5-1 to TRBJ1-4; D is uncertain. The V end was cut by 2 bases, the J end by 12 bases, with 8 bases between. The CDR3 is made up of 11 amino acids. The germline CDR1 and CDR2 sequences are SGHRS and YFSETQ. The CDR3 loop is CASSFAGELFF. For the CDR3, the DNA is TGCGCCAGCAGCTTTGCCGGGGAACTGTTTTTT.

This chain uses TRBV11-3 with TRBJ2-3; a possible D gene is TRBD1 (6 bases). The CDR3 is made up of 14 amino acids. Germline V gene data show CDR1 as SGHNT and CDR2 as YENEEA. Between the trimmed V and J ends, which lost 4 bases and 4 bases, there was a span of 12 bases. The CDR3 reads CASSWDTFSDTQYF. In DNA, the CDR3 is TGTGCCAGCAGCTGGGACACCTTCTCAGATACGCAGTATTTT.

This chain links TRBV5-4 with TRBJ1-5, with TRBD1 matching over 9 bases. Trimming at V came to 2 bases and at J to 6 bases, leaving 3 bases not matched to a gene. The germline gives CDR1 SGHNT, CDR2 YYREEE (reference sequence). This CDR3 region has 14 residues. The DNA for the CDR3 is TGTGCCAGCAGCTTACAGGGGGCCGCTCAGCCCCAGCATTTT. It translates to CASSLQGAAQPQHF.

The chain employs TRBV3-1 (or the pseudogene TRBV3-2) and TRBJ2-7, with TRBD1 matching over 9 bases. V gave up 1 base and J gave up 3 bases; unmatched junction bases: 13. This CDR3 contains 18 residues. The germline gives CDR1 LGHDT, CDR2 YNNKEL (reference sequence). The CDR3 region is CASSQGSPGTGSGYEQYF. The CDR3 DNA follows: TGTGCCAGCAGCCAAGGATCCCCCGGGACAGGGAGCGGCTACGAGCAGTACTTC.

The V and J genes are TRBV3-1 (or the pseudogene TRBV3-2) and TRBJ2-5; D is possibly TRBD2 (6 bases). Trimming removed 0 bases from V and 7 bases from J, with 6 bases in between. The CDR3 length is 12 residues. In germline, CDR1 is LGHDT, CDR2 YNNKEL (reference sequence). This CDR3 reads CASSQDSGTQYF. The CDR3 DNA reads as TGTGCCAGCAGCCAAGATAGCGGGACCCAGTACTTC.

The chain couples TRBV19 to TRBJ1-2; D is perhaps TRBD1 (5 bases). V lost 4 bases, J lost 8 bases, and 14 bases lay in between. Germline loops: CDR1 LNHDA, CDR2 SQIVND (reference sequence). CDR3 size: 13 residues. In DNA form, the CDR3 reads TGTGCCAGTAGTAGTCCAGGGCGGCAAGGCTACACCTTC. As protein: CASSSPGRQGYTF.

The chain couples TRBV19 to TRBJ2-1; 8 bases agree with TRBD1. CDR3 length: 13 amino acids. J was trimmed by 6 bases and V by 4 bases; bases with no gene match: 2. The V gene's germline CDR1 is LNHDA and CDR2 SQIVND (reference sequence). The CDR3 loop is CASSKQGANEQFF. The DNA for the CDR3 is TGTGCCAGTAGTAAGCAGGGGGCCAATGAGCAGTTCTTC. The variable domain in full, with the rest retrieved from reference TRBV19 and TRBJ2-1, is DGGITQSPKYLFRKEGQNVTLSCEQNLNHDAMYWYRQDPGQGLRLIYYSQIVNDFQKGDIAEGYSVSREKKESFPLTVTSAQKNPTAFYLCASSKQGANEQFFGPGTRLTVL.

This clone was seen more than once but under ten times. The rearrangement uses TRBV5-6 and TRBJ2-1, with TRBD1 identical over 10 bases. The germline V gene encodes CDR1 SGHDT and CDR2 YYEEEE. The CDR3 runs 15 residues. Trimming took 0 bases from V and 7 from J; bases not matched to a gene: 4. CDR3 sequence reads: CASSLGGQGTNEQFF. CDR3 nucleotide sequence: TGTGCCAGCAGCTTGGGGGGACAGGGGACGAATGAGCAGTTCTTC.

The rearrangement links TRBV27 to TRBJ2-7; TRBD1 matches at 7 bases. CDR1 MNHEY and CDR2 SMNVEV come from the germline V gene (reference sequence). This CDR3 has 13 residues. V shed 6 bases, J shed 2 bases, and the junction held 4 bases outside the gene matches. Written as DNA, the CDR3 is TGTGCCAGCAGGCTGCAGGGGGCCTACGAGCAGTACTTC. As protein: CASRLQGAYEQYF.

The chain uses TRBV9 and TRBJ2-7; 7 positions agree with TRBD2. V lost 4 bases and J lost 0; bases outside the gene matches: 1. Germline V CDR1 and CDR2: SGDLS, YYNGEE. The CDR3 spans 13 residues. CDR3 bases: TGTGCCAGCAGCCGGGACTACTCCTACGAGCAGTACTTC. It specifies CASSRDYSYEQYF.